The T cell receptor (beta chain) described here comes from a study of beta chain features in type 1 diabetes. Study-wide context: Age, gender, cell numbers and subset yield matched between patients and controls. Study-wide results and limits: For patients, the naive, central memory and Treg TCRB repertoires appeared more alike than for healthy donors. People with Type 1 diabetes carried modestly yet significantly shorter TCRB CDR3s in all four CD4+ subsets.

Trimming took 1 base from V and 2 from J; bases not matched to a gene: 5. Germline-derived CDR1 and CDR2 are MDHEN and SYDVKM. The CDR3 sequence is 16 residues long. Expressed TCRB transcripts were sequenced because the entire RNA isolate underwent reverse transcription. Data came from immunoSEQ multiplex PCR; TCRdb stores just in-frame clones and leaves some out. The sample has hundreds of thousands of clones, approximately 30% seen once. As for this clone: Its antigen is unidentified.

This TCR derives from a man younger than 35 in good health. The chain has TRBV28 and TRBJ2-3, with 8 bases identical to TRBD2. The source material was naive CD4+ T cells from blood. For the CDR3, the DNA is TGTGCCAGCAGTTTATTGCCTAGCGGGTCCACAGATACGCAGTATTTT. Translation gives CASSLLPSGSTDTQYF. The variable domain in full, completed from reference TRBV28 and TRBJ2-3, reads DVKVTQSSRYLVKRTGEKVFLECVQDMDHENMFWYRQDPGLGLRLIYFSYDVKMKEKGDIPEGYSVSREKKERFSLILESASTNQTSMYLCASSLLPSGSTDTQYFGPGTRLTVL.